These T cell receptor beta chains were read from a single sample in a study of a mutant IDH1 vaccine in newly diagnosed glioma. Repertoires were generated with immunoSEQ multiplex PCR, while TCRdb's copy carries only in-frame clones and drops some. The sample contains 35,000 to 45,000 clones, roughly 76% of which appear only once. For these receptors, no antigen is known. Sample: PBMCs, taken from a glioma patient whose treatment included an IDH1 peptide vaccine. The source of these receptors is a man aged 45-65 years with glioma. The CDR3 runs from the conserved cysteine through the conserved F or W.

CDR3aa	j_gene	v_gene
CASSLAQLETQYF	TRBJ2-5	TRBV11-1
CASSESPTTQFQPQHF	TRBJ1-5	TRBV25-1
CASSTGDRGLGRQPQHF	TRBJ1-5	TRBV28
CASSQEGGRAIYEQYF	TRBJ2-7	TRBV4-1
CASSLDGTVIGELFF	TRBJ2-2	TRBV5-1
CASSTKPGVTETQYF	TRBJ2-5	TRBV19
CASSSQGGRDYTTDTQYF	TRBJ2-3	TRBV13
CASSESLRETQYF	TRBJ2-5	TRBV6-1
CAISGQPGQRAF	TRBJ2-7	TRBV10-3
CASSSGEGNTIYF	TRBJ1-3	TRBV5-1
CASSLTLLGTQYF	TRBJ2-3	TRBV6-5
CASSIDMPGTGDKLFF	TRBJ1-4	TRBV19
CASSLVSSGASYEQYF	TRBJ2-7	TRBV5-1
CASSLDGGDIYGYTF	TRBJ1-2	TRBV28
CASSLQQGTEAFF	TRBJ1-1	TRBV5-4
CASSGSGGYNEQFF	TRBJ2-1	TRBV5-1
CASTLGTGAQVEQYF	TRBJ2-7	TRBV7-9
CASSPSRAEDGYTF	TRBJ1-2	TRBV18
CASSQGADYEQYF	TRBJ2-7	TRBV19
CASSSGASALLSYNEQFF	TRBJ2-1	TRBV5-6
CASSEVIHGSYEQYF	TRBJ2-7	TRBV2
CASSSFILPEKLFF	TRBJ1-4	TRBV7-9
CASSEADPEKLFF	TRBJ1-4	TRBV2
CASGTDYSGANVLTF	TRBJ2-6	TRBV6-6
CASSLVAPTNYGYTF	TRBJ1-2	TRBV7-9
CASSPGEVGPQHF	TRBJ1-5	TRBV11-2
CASTQGDFNGYTF	TRBJ1-2	TRBV5-4
CANLDREHGELFF	TRBJ2-2	TRBV18
CASSWDSHTDTQYF	TRBJ2-3	TRBV7-9
CASSPTSVLYEQYF	TRBJ2-7	TRBV7-2
CASSTRQYYGYTF	TRBJ1-2	TRBV6-1
CASSLSPAEAAFF	TRBJ1-1	TRBV27
CASSRDFGRTEAFF	TRBJ1-1	TRBV7-9
CASSITRSYGYTF	TRBJ1-2	TRBV7-2
CASGQFDYEQYF	TRBJ2-7	TRBV7-2
CASSLSLAGTPDTQYF	TRBJ2-3	TRBV27
CSVGQAGNEQFF	TRBJ2-1	TRBV29-1
CASSIIYGDQETQYF	TRBJ2-5	TRBV7-9
CASSSLQSNQPQHF	TRBJ1-5	TRBV6-5
CASRTGSTDTQYF	TRBJ2-3	TRBV5-1
CASSMRGGITEAFF	TRBJ1-1	TRBV19
CASSLGGTGMNTEAFF	TRBJ1-1	TRBV5-4
CASSSYLREGNHEQFF	TRBJ2-1	TRBV27
CASSLIQGALEQYF	TRBJ2-7	TRBV13
CASSYRGATDTQYF	TRBJ2-3	TRBV27
CASSEQGSNQPQHF	TRBJ1-5	TRBV6-1
CASSPGWALHF	TRBJ1-6	TRBV4-1
CSSTRGQGGTEAFF	TRBJ1-1	TRBV29-1
CASSLVVSRARPGGYTF	TRBJ1-2	TRBV5-6
CASSGSFPTDTQYF	TRBJ2-3	TRBV5-1
CASSLSTGGDSPLHF	TRBJ1-6	TRBV7-9
CATRGRDRAYEQYF	TRBJ2-7	TRBV6-6
CASSPSDRYEKLFF	TRBJ1-4	TRBV4-3
CATSASSSYNEQFF	TRBJ2-1	TRBV15